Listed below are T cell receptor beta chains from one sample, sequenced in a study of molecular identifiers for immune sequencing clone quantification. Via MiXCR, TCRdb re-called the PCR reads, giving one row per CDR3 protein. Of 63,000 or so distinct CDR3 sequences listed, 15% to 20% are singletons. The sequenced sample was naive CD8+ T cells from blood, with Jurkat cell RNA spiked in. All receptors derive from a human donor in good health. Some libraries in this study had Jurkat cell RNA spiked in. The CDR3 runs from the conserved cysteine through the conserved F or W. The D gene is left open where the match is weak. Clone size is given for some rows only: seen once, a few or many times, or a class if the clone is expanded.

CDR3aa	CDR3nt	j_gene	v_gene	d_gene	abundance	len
CASSLGLASYEQYF	TGTGCCAGCAGCTTGGGACTAGCTTCCTACGAGCAGTACTTC	TRBJ2-7	TRBV7-2	TRBD2	many	14
CASSSIAKGLVETQYF	TGTGCCAGCAGCTCTATTGCGAAAGGGCTAGTAGAGACCCAGTACTTC	TRBJ2-5	TRBV11-2	-	many	16
CASSQVGDDYGYTF	TGTGCCAGCAGCCAAGTTGGAGATGACTATGGCTACACCTTC	TRBJ1-2	TRBV4-2	-	many	14
CASSASGRGTDTQYF	TGTGCCAGCAGCGCTAGCGGGAGGGGGACAGATACGCAGTATTTT	TRBJ2-3	TRBV11-2	TRBD2	-	15
CASSFWGDEQFF	TGTGCCAGCAGCTTTTGGGGGGATGAGCAGTTCTTC	TRBJ2-1	TRBV7-2	-	many	12
CSVENRVNYGYTF	TGCAGCGTTGAAAACAGGGTTAACTATGGCTACACCTTC	TRBJ1-2	TRBV29-1	-	many	13
CSVDGFLETSVYQETQYF	TGCAGCGTTGATGGGTTTTTGGAGACTAGCGTGTACCAAGAGACCCAGTACTTC	TRBJ2-5	TRBV29-1	TRBD2	medium-sized	18
CSSPRENLGLSSYEQYF	TGCAGCAGCCCCCGAGAGAACCTTGGACTAAGCTCCTACGAGCAGTACTTC	TRBJ2-7	TRBV20-1	-	-	17
CSVGQGDGGYTF	TGCAGCGTTGGTCAGGGGGATGGTGGCTACACCTTC	TRBJ1-2	TRBV29-1	TRBD1	many	12
CASSVGGGTGELFF	TGTGCCAGCAGCGTAGGAGGGGGCACCGGGGAGCTGTTTTTT	TRBJ2-2	TRBV9	-	few	14
CASSVATGNAYNEQFF	TGTGCCAGCAGCGTAGCTACGGGAAATGCGTACAATGAGCAGTTCTTC	TRBJ2-1	TRBV9	-	-	16
CSAPFGGSYNEQFF	TGCAGTGCCCCCTTCGGGGGCTCCTACAATGAGCAGTTCTTC	TRBJ2-1	TRBV20-1	-	-	14
CASSYGLLSMYEQYF	TGTGCCAGCAGTTATGGGTTACTTTCGATGTACGAGCAGTACTTC	TRBJ2-7	TRBV27	-	-	15
CASSFPGQGRNYGYTF	TGTGCCAGTAGTTTTCCGGGACAGGGGCGGAACTATGGCTACACCTTC	TRBJ1-2	TRBV19	TRBD1	many	16
CASSSGTSGSWSTDTQYF	TGTGCCAGCAGCTCCGGGACTAGCGGGAGCTGGAGCACAGATACGCAGTATTTT	TRBJ2-3	TRBV7-9	TRBD2	many	18
CASSLVGNEQFF	TGTGCCAGCAGTTTGGTTGGCAATGAGCAGTTCTTC	TRBJ2-1	TRBV28	-	-	12
CASSLGGPNTEAFF	TGTGCCAGCAGCCTCGGAGGGCCGAACACTGAAGCTTTCTTT	TRBJ1-1	TRBV6-5	-	-	14
CASSPSLGRRPYEQYF	TGTGCCAGCAGCCCATCCCTGGGACGGCGGCCCTACGAGCAGTACTTC	TRBJ2-7	TRBV7-9	-	many	16
CASSLAPDGVEQYF	TGTGCCAGCAGCTTGGCGCCTGACGGCGTCGAGCAGTACTTC	TRBJ2-7	TRBV7-6	-	many	14
CASSFNGRGNIQYF	TGTGCCAGCAGCTTTAATGGGCGAGGTAACATTCAGTACTTC	TRBJ2-4	TRBV11-2	-	many	14
CASTRHDNEQFF	TGTGCCAGCACCCGACATGACAATGAGCAGTTCTTC	TRBJ2-1	TRBV7-8	-	many	12
CSASRGTSGKVEETQYF	TGCAGTGCTAGTCGGGGGACTAGCGGGAAAGTAGAAGAGACCCAGTACTTC	TRBJ2-5	TRBV20-1	TRBD2	many	17
CASSIGLPGSPNTEAFF	TGTGCCAGTAGTATAGGGCTTCCAGGGTCCCCGAACACTGAAGCTTTCTTT	TRBJ1-1	TRBV19	-	many	17
CASSLGTGMYEQYF	TGTGCCAGCAGCTTAGGGACAGGGATGTATGAGCAGTACTTC	TRBJ2-7	TRBV11-2	TRBD1	-	14
CASSQDSVAGGQPYEQYF	TGCGCCAGCAGCCAAGATTCGGTAGCGGGAGGGCAACCCTACGAGCAGTACTTC	TRBJ2-7	TRBV4-3	TRBD2	-	18
CSVELAGANEKLFF	TGCAGCGTTGAGCTGGCAGGGGCTAATGAAAAACTGTTTTTT	TRBJ1-4	TRBV29-1	-	many	14
CASSRSLDTQYF	TGCGCCAGCAGCCGCAGTTTGGATACGCAGTATTTT	TRBJ2-3	TRBV4-1	-	many	12
CANNTGTGYTDTQYF	TGTGCCAACAACACAGGGACAGGGTACACAGATACGCAGTATTTT	TRBJ2-3	TRBV27	TRBD1	few	15
CSVSSDSRGVRTEAFF	TGCAGCGTTTCAAGTGACAGTAGGGGAGTACGAACTGAAGCTTTCTTT	TRBJ1-1	TRBV29-1	-	many	16
CSARSTSGRTSYEQYF	TGCAGTGCTAGAAGTACTAGCGGGAGGACCTCCTACGAGCAGTACTTC	TRBJ2-7	TRBV20-1	TRBD2	many	16
CASSYDPLANYGYTF	TGTGCCAGCAGTTACGACCCGTTAGCTAACTATGGCTACACCTTC	TRBJ1-2	TRBV28	-	many	15
CSAIPWGLAGSQSGELFF	TGCAGTGCTATCCCATGGGGACTAGCGGGATCCCAGAGCGGGGAGCTGTTTTTT	TRBJ2-2	TRBV20-1	TRBD2	-	18